The 30 T cell receptor beta chains given below trace back to one sample, sequenced in a study of blood T cell repertoires in COVID-19. Profiling relied on immunoSEQ multiplex PCR, and the TCRdb table lists in-frame clones only, not all of them. The sample contains around 300,000 clones, just under 90% of which appear only once. The source material was PBMCs or T cells enriched from blood (not recorded which). The receptors stem from an older woman who had recovered from COVID-19.

This clone showed up just once. The chain has TRBV7-2 and TRBJ1-5; D is ambiguous. Germline V gene lookup returns CDR1 SGHTA and CDR2 FQGNSA. The CDR3 extends over 15 amino acids. The V end lost 3 bases, the J end lost 6 bases, and 15 bases lay between the germline ends. The CDR3 loop reads CASSFQAVPPQPQHF. CDR3 DNA sequence: TGTGCCAGCAGCTTTCAGGCAGTCCCTCCTCAGCCCCAGCATTTT.

V is TRBV7-2 and J is TRBJ2-1, with 7 nucleotides matching TRBD2. Germline trimming cut 4 bases from V and 7 bases from J; bases unmatched to any gene: 13. The germline V gene encodes CDR1 SGHTA and CDR2 FQGNSA. The CDR3 length is 16 residues. The CDR3 sequence is CASSSRVLAERNEQFF. The CDR3 nucleotides are TGTGCCAGCAGCTCCCGGGTGCTAGCGGAACGTAATGAGCAGTTCTTC.

The genes are TRBV30 and TRBJ2-1; maybe TRBD1 (7 bases). This CDR3 has 12 amino acids. Germline CDR1 reads GTSNPN; CDR2 reads SVGIG (reference sequence). V was cut by 4 bases and J by 8 bases, with 12 bases left in between. The CDR3: CAWTGGGDEQFF. In DNA, the CDR3 is TGTGCCTGGACAGGGGGAGGTGATGAGCAGTTCTTC.

The genes are TRBV30 and TRBJ2-7, with 7 positions matching TRBD1. CDR3 length equals 15 residues. Trimming cost V 1 base and J 2 bases; bases outside gene matches: 8. Per germline, CDR1 GTSNPN and CDR2 SVGIG (reference sequence). The CDR3 loop reads CAWSGGQSTAYEQYF. CDR3 bases: TGTGCCTGGAGTGGGGGACAGAGTACAGCCTACGAGCAGTACTTC.

The rearrangement uses TRBV18 and TRBJ1-2; D possibly corresponds to TRBD1 (5 bases). The CDR3 is 12 residues long. The V gene's germline CDR1 is KGHSH and CDR2 LQKENI. Deletions cut 6 bases from V and 8 bases from J, with 13 bases between. The CDR3 spells CASSPGLSGYTF. The CDR3 nucleotides read TGTGCCAGCTCCCCAGGGCTAAGCGGCTACACCTTC.

The chain joins TRBV28 to TRBJ2-3, with a weak D call TRBD2 (5 bases). Germline V CDR1 and CDR2: MDHEN, SYDVKM. The ends were cut back, 9 bases at V and 5 bases at J, with 15 bases in the middle. The length of the CDR3 is 13 residues. CDR3 nucleotide sequence: TGTGCCAGTTATGCTCTCAGCGGAGATACGCAGTATTTT. Amino acids: CASYALSGDTQYF. Complete variable domain (other parts from reference TRBV28 and TRBJ2-3): DVKVTQSSRYLVKRTGEKVFLECVQDMDHENMFWYRQDPGLGLRLIYFSYDVKMKEKGDIPEGYSVSREKKERFSLILESASTNQTSMYLCASYALSGDTQYFGPGTRLTVL.

The gene calls are TRBV6-5 and TRBJ1-2; 8 bases line up with TRBD1. The CDR3 totals 16 residues. Germline V lookup: CDR1 MNHEY, CDR2 SVGAGI. The V gene end was trimmed by 2 bases and the J gene end by 1 base; junction bases not matched to a gene: 6. CDR3 nucleotide sequence: TGTGCCAGCAGTTACGATGGGACAGGTCTTAACTATGGCTACACCTTC. This sequence encodes CASSYDGTGLNYGYTF.

This clone was seen more than once but under ten times. The chain employs TRBV7-6 and TRBJ2-5, with D perhaps matching TRBD1 (6 bases). Trimming stripped 1 base from V and 5 bases from J, with 20 bases between. Germline-derived CDR1 and CDR2 are SGHVS and FNYEAQ. The CDR3 spans 17 residues. The CDR3 loop is CASSLVGTPSGLETQYF. CDR3 sequence (DNA): TGTGCCAGCAGCTTAGTGGGGACACCCTCCGGGTTGGAGACCCAGTACTTC.

This clone was seen more than once but under ten times. The V call is TRBV4-1, the J call TRBJ1-1; TRBD1 matches at 8 bases. The germline V gene encodes CDR1 MGHRA and CDR2 YSYEKL. The V gene end was trimmed by 4 bases and the J gene end by 7 bases; junction bases not matched to a gene: 2. The CDR3 has 12 amino acids. In DNA, the CDR3 is TGCGCCAGCAGCCTTACAGGGGGTGAAGCTTTCTTT. Translation gives CASSLTGGEAFF.

The V gene is TRBV7-9, the J gene TRBJ2-2, with TRBD2 as a possible D gene (5 bases). The CDR3 is 12 amino acids. V was clipped by 4 bases and J by 7 bases, with 7 bases between them. Per germline, CDR1 SEHNR and CDR2 FQNEAQ (reference sequence). The CDR3 nucleotides read TGTGCCAGCAGCTCAGGAGGCGGGGAGCTGTTTTTT. Amino acids: CASSSGGGELFF.

This chain uses TRBV7-8 with TRBJ2-5; D is possibly TRBD2 (7 bases). CDR3 length: 17 amino acids. Germline V gives CDR1 SGHVS, CDR2 FQNEAQ. V was cut by 4 bases and J by 4 bases, with 22 bases left in between. Here the CDR3 reads CASSSEWGGMLGETQYF. In DNA form, the CDR3 reads TGTGCCAGCAGCTCAGAGTGGGGGGGCATGCTTGGAGAGACCCAGTACTTC.

The table lists this clone with a few counts. The chain uses TRBV28 and TRBJ1-5; unclear D gene. The CDR3 is 15 residues long. V was cut by 5 bases and J by 3 bases, with 14 bases left in between. Germline CDR1 MDHEN, CDR2 SYDVKM. The CDR3: CASSPPGLVNQPQHF. The DNA of the CDR3 is TGTGCCAGCAGTCCCCCCGGACTGGTCAATCAGCCCCAGCATTTT.

V gene TRBV14 combines with J gene TRBJ1-2, with 8 bases matching TRBD1. CDR1 and CDR2 (germline): SGHDN, FVKESK. With V trimmed by 0 bases and J by 1 base, 1 base remained unmatched. The CDR3 totals 15 residues. The CDR3 DNA reads TGTGCCAGCAGCCAAGACAGGGGGCGTAACTATGGCTACACCTTC. The encoded protein is CASSQDRGRNYGYTF.

The chain has TRBV6-5 and TRBJ2-1; 11 bases line up with TRBD2. Losses at the gene ends were 6 bases for V and 7 bases for J; bases not matched to a gene: 8. Germline V gene lookup returns CDR1 MNHEY and CDR2 SVGAGI. The CDR3 length is 15 residues. The CDR3 is CASRLAGGVVNEQFF. The CDR3 DNA is TGTGCCAGCAGATTAGCGGGAGGGGTGGTAAATGAGCAGTTCTTC.

CDR3 nucleotides: TGTGCCAGCAGCCAAGAATACGCGGGCACAGATACGCAGTATTTT. This sequence encodes CASSQEYAGTDTQYF. The rearrangement uses TRBV3-1 (or the pseudogene TRBV3-2) and TRBJ2-3; no clear D. The CDR3 runs 15 residues. V was shortened by 0 bases and J by 1 base, with 8 bases between the two germline ends. The germline CDR1 and CDR2 sequences are LGHDT and YNNKEL (reference sequence).

This chain joins TRBV24-1 and TRBJ2-2, with 9 bases that match TRBD2. The CDR3 consists of 18 residues. The J segment lost 2 bases and the V segment lost 4 bases, leaving 10 bases of the junction unmatched. Germline V gene data show CDR1 as KGHDR and CDR2 as SFDVKD. CDR3 region: CATSDRPRLADNTGELFF. DNA for the CDR3: TGTGCCACCAGTGACCGTCCTAGACTAGCGGATAACACCGGGGAGCTGTTTTTT.

V is TRBV7-9 and J is TRBJ2-1; TRBD2 is a possible D gene (5 bases). The CDR3 has 14 amino acids. Trimming took off 2 bases at V and 3 bases at J, with 8 bases between the two ends. The germline V gene has CDR1 SEHNR and CDR2 FQNEAQ (reference sequence). For the CDR3, the DNA is TGTGCCAGCAGCTTAACAGCGGACTACAATGAGCAGTTCTTC. Its protein product is CASSLTADYNEQFF.

The rearrangement joins TRBV11-1 to TRBJ1-6; 11 bases map to TRBD1. The germline V gene encodes CDR1 SGHAT and CDR2 FQDESV (reference sequence). Germline trimming cut 0 bases from V and 15 bases from J; bases unmatched to any gene: 7. The CDR3 is 15 amino acids. DNA of the CDR3: TGTGCCAGCAGCTTAGCCGGACAGGGGGCCTGGCTCCTCCACTTT. Translated: CASSLAGQGAWLLHF.

This clone showed up just a few times. The rearrangement links TRBV4-1 to TRBJ1-5; a weak D match, TRBD1 (5 bases). V lost 4 bases and J 10 bases, leaving 20 bases between the germline ends. The CDR3 runs to 15 residues. Germline values: CDR1 MGHRA, CDR2 YSYEKL. DNA for the CDR3: TGCGCCAGCAGCCCCCCCGGGACTAACTCAGGCCCCCAGCATTTT. Translating it yields CASSPPGTNSGPQHF.

The V and J genes are TRBV29-1 and TRBJ1-2; maybe TRBD1 (6 bases). V lost 7 bases and J 2 bases, leaving 20 bases between the germline ends. CDR1 is SQVTM and CDR2 is ANQGSEA in the germline V gene. This CDR3 has 15 residues. The CDR3 here is CSGRLTGMENYGYTF. Written as DNA, the CDR3 is TGCAGCGGACGTCTTACAGGGATGGAGAACTATGGCTACACCTTC. The whole variable domain, filled in from reference TRBV29-1 and TRBJ1-2, reads SAVISQKPSRDICQRGTSLTIQCQVDSQVTMMFWYRQQPGQSLTLIATANQGSEATYESGFVIDKFPISRPNLTFSTLTVSNMSPEDSSIYLCSGRLTGMENYGYTFGSGTRLTVV.

This clone has a single count. The chain employs TRBV11-2 and TRBJ2-1; TRBD1 might be the D (6 bases). V was cut by 5 bases and J by 2 bases, with 13 bases left in between. Germline CDR1 SGHAT, CDR2 FQNNGV. This CDR3 comprises 15 residues. This chain's CDR3 is CASSPPGATYNEQFF. The CDR3 DNA is TGTGCCAGCAGCCCCCCAGGGGCGACCTACAATGAGCAGTTCTTC.

With regard to this clone: The junction departs from the called germline gene at one end, perhaps through a read error. The V gene is TRBV3-1 (or the pseudogene TRBV3-2), the J gene TRBJ2-7, with TRBD2 matching 8 bases. Germline values: CDR1 LGHDT, CDR2 YNNKEL (reference sequence). The CDR3 runs to 15 residues. CDR3 coding DNA: TGTGCCCGCAGCCAAGAAGGGCGGGGGGCGCGGGAGCAGTACTTC. The encoded protein is CARSQEGRGAREQYF.

The CDR3 loop is CASSEMGGAPSPLHF. The CDR3 DNA follows: TGTGCCAGCAGTGAAATGGGGGGGGCGCCTTCACCCCTCCACTTT. The rearrangement joins TRBV6-1 to TRBJ1-6; D is possibly TRBD1 (6 bases). This CDR3 is built from 15 residues. The V and J ends lost 2 bases and 9 bases respectively, with 14 bases between them. CDR1 MNHNS and CDR2 SASEGT come from the germline V gene.

The chain uses TRBV30 and TRBJ2-7; 11 bases align to TRBD2. J gave up 0 bases and V 2 bases, and 9 bases lay outside the gene matches. The germline V gene encodes CDR1 GTSNPN and CDR2 SVGIG (reference sequence). CDR3 length: 17 amino acids. Here the CDR3 DNA reads TGTGCCTGGAGTTTCGGGCTAGCGGGGGGACTCTCCTACGAGCAGTACTTC. It translates to CAWSFGLAGGLSYEQYF.

The J gene is TRBJ1-6, the V gene TRBV7-3; 8 nucleotides agree with TRBD1. Germline values: CDR1 SGHTA, CDR2 FQGTGA. This CDR3 has 14 residues. V trimming: 2 bases; J trimming: 10 bases; junction bases outside the gene matches: 4. CDR3 in amino acids: CASSLGQGQSPLHF. The CDR3 coding sequence is TGTGCCAGCAGCTTAGGACAGGGTCAATCACCCCTCCACTTT.

This clone was counted only a few times. The chain couples TRBV18 to TRBJ2-7; 10 positions agree with TRBD1. The CDR3 contains 17 residues. Germline lookup yields CDR1 KGHSH and CDR2 LQKENI. V dropped 6 bases and J dropped 6; count of bases not matched to a gene: 17. Written as DNA, the CDR3 is TGTGCCAGCTCCTCCTACCTCGGACAGGGGGAAGTCGGCGAGCAGTACTTC. It translates to CASSSYLGQGEVGEQYF.

The rearrangement joins TRBV6-5 to TRBJ2-5, with a weak D call TRBD1 (6 bases). Per germline, CDR1 MNHEY and CDR2 SVGAGI. The CDR3 is 16 residues long. Trimming took off 4 bases at V and 4 bases at J, with 19 bases between the two ends. CDR3 coding DNA: TGTGCCAGCAGTTCCCCGCGTACAGGGAGCGGAGAGACCCAGTACTTC. This encodes CASSSPRTGSGETQYF.

This rearrangement joins TRBV3-1 (or the pseudogene TRBV3-2) to TRBJ1-1; tentative D call: TRBD1 (5 bases). Germline V gene lookup returns CDR1 LGHDT and CDR2 YNNKEL (reference sequence). Trimming pared 1 base from V and 4 bases from J, leaving 10 bases between. CDR3 length: 14 residues. DNA of the CDR3: TGTGCCAGCAGCCAAGCGGGGGATGGCACTGAAGCTTTCTTT. Protein sequence: CASSQAGDGTEAFF.

This chain connects TRBV6-5 to TRBJ2-5; 8 bases agree with TRBD1. The CDR3 has 13 amino acids. In germline, CDR1 is MNHEY, CDR2 SVGAGI. After removal of 11 bases from V and 5 bases from J, the junction contained 10 bases not matched to a gene. CDR3 nucleotide sequence: TGTGCCGTGCCCGCAGGGGGCTCGGAGACCCAGTACTTC. Translated: CAVPAGGSETQYF.

This chain joins TRBV6-4 and TRBJ2-1, with TRBD2 identical over 10 bases. Germline V lookup: CDR1 MRHNA, CDR2 SNTAGT. With 2 bases clipped from V and 6 bases from J, the junction kept 7 bases outside the gene matches. The CDR3 is 16 amino acids. CDR3 DNA sequence: TGTGCCAGCAGTGACGGGAGCGGGGGGGCCCCCAATGAGCAGTTCTTC. Protein: CASSDGSGGAPNEQFF.